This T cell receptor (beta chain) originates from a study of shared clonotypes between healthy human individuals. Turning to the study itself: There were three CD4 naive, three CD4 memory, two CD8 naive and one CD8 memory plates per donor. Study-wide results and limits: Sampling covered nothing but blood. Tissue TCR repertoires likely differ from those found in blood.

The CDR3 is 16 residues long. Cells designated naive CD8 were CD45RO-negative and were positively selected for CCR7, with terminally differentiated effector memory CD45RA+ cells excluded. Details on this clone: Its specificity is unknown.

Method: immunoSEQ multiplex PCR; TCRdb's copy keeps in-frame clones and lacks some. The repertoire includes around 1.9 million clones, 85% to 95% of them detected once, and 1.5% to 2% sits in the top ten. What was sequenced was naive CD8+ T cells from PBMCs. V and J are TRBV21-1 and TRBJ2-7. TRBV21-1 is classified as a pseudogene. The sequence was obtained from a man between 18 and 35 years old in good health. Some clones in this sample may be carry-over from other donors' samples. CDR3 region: CASRPYCRDGSYEQYF. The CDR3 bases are TGTGCCAGCCGTCCCTATTGCCGGGACGGCTCCTACGAGCAGTACTTC.